This T cell receptor beta chain comes out of a study of T cell responses to AZD1222 COVID-19 vaccine. The length of the CDR3 is 14 residues. Per germline, CDR1 MNHNY and CDR2 SVGAGI (reference sequence). Losses at the gene ends were 7 bases for V and 7 bases for J; bases not matched to a gene: 9. Turning to this clone: Its antigen remains unidentified.

Some clones are missing from TCRdb's copy, which holds only in-frame ones; the method was immunoSEQ multiplex PCR. The table lists around 120,000 clones, 85% to 95% of them singletons. Study-wide points: The donors showed a predominance of white British ancestry and of females, with possible underestimation of clonal diversity. Baseline antibody screening turned up just a handful of seropositive AZD1222 recipients. Unmutated regions of variants are reportedly targeted by nearly half of spike-specific TCRs.

The source was peripheral blood, collected 28 days after the second AZD1222 dose. The receptor comes from an adult who received the AZD1222 COVID-19 vaccine. The chain joins TRBV6-6 to TRBJ2-1, with TRBD2 matching over 8 bases. CDR3 sequence (DNA): TGTGCCAGCATGGCGGCGGGGGGATGGAATGAGCAGTTCTTC. Translated: CASMAAGGWNEQFF.